What follows describes a single TCR beta chain. The record originates from a study of shared T cell receptors in the human thymus. V was clipped by 3 bases and J by 3 bases; unmatched bases: 5. The CDR3 sequence is 15 residues long. Germline CDR1 reads KGHSH; CDR2 reads LQKENI. Measured with immunoSEQ multiplex PCR; TCRdb has only the in-frame clones, and not every one. The data show over 350,000 clones, with about 95% seen just once and roughly 0.02% held by the top ten. The chain has TRBV18 and TRBJ2-1, with 7 bases that match TRBD1. The sequencing input was thymocytes. The TCR was taken from a human donor. In nucleotides, the CDR3 is TGTGCCAGCTCACCGGGCCAGGGGGACTACAATGAGCAGTTCTTC. This sequence encodes CASSPGQGDYNEQFF.